This T cell receptor beta chain came from a study of blood T cell repertoires in COVID-19. Per the study methods: Reference gene primer amplification gave nucleated cell count estimates. Generated by immunoSEQ multiplex PCR, the TCRdb table keeps only in-frame clones and is missing some. The D gene and trimming were derived from the DNA, and the V and J assignments and clone size from that table. Of 290,000 or so clones listed, 75% to 85% are singletons. As to this clone: The sample carries other DNA sequences with the same CDR3.

With V trimmed by 2 bases and J by 4 bases, 0 bases remained unmatched. Germline V CDR1 and CDR2: KGHSH, LQKENI. This CDR3 spans 13 amino acids. The chain couples TRBV18 to TRBJ2-7; TRBD1 agrees at 9 bases. The origin of this receptor is a man over 45 with active or convalescent COVID-19. Sequenced sample: peripheral blood. CDR3 coding DNA: TGTGCCAGCTCACCAGGGACAGGGTACGAGCAGTACTTC. Amino acids: CASSPGTGYEQYF.